Listed below are T cell receptor beta chains from one sample, sequenced in a study of tumor-infiltrating lymphocytes in localized non-small cell lung cancer. Libraries were prepared by immunoSEQ multiplex PCR; TCRdb keeps only in-frame clonotypes and omits some of them. The table lists about 21,000 clones, approximately 80% of them singletons. Source material: lung tumor tissue. These receptors were collected from a human donor with non-small cell lung cancer. Each CDR3 is given with its conserved first and last residue. The order of the fields is CDR3 length, J gene, D gene, clone size, V gene, CDR3 DNA, CDR3 protein. A D gene is named only where the DNA matches it firmly. Part of the rows lack a size; the others show once, few, many or a class for expanded clones.

15	TRBJ2-2	.	.	TRBV10-1	TGCGCCAGCAGTGAATCGATCCAGAACACCGGGGAGCTGTTTTTT	CASSESIQNTGELFF
16	TRBJ2-2	TRBD2	.	TRBV9	TGTGCCAGCAGCGCCCTAGCGGGAGGCGGTACCGGGGAGCTGTTTTTT	CASSALAGGGTGELFF
14	TRBJ2-7	.	once	TRBV7-2	TGTGCCAGCAGCTTATTAAGGTCCACCTACGAGCAGTACTTC	CASSLLRSTYEQYF
16	TRBJ1-4	.	.	TRBV7-9	TGTGCCAGCAGCTCGCTCTCCTCTGCAACTAATGAAAAACTGTTTTTT	CASSSLSSATNEKLFF
18	TRBJ1-5	.	.	TRBV28	TGTGCCAGCAGTTTAAACGGTTGGGCAGGCTATAGCAATCAGCCCCAGCATTTT	CASSLNGWAGYSNQPQHF
12	TRBJ2-3	.	.	TRBV5-1	TGCGCCAGCAGCTTGGACACAGATACGCAGTATTTT	CASSLDTDTQYF
15	TRBJ2-1	TRBD2	few	TRBV27	TGTGCCAGCAGTTTGAGCGGGGACTTTTACAATGAGCAGTTCTTC	CASSLSGDFYNEQFF
15	TRBJ2-2	.	.	TRBV7-2	TGTGCCAGCAGCTTCCGTCGGGTGGGGCCCGGGGAGCTGTTTTTT	CASSFRRVGPGELFF
12	TRBJ2-3	.	few	TRBV2	TGTGCCAGCACTATTGATTCAGATACGCAGTATTTT	CASTIDSDTQYF
16	TRBJ2-7	TRBD1	once	TRBV6-4	TGTGCCAGCAGTGACCCGCTTCGGACAGGAAAATACGAGCAGTACTTC	CASSDPLRTGKYEQYF
16	TRBJ2-3	.	.	TRBV7-6	TGTGCCAGCAGCTTAGGTTCCGGGAGAAGCACAGATACGCAGTATTTT	CASSLGSGRSTDTQYF
14	TRBJ2-1	TRBD2	.	TRBV28	TGTGCCAGCAAACTAGCGGGAGCTTTGGTTGAGCAGTTCTTC	CASKLAGALVEQFF
15	TRBJ2-7	TRBD2	.	TRBV5-1	TGCGCCAGCAAATACTCGACTAGCGGAGCCTACGAGCAGTACTTC	CASKYSTSGAYEQYF
15	TRBJ1-4	.	.	TRBV7-6	TGTGCCAGCAGTAAAGTCGGGGATACGGGTGAAAAACTGTTTTTT	CASSKVGDTGEKLFF
16	TRBJ1-4	.	.	TRBV4-3	TGCGCCAGCAGCCCTCGGGGCGGACAGACTAATGAAAAACTGTTTTTT	CASSPRGGQTNEKLFF
13	TRBJ1-3	TRBD1	.	TRBV30	TGTGCCTGGAGAGGACAGGCTGGAAACACCATATATTTT	CAWRGQAGNTIYF
14	TRBJ2-3	TRBD2	.	TRBV5-6	TGTGCCAGTACTAGCGGGACGGTGGCCGATACGCAGTATTTT	CASTSGTVADTQYF
13	TRBJ1-1	.	.	TRBV18	TGTGCCAGCTCACCAAGGACGGTCGAGGAAGCTTTCTTT	CASSPRTVEEAFF
20	TRBJ2-7	TRBD2	.	TRBV27	TGTGCCAGCAGTCCCTACTCCCCTTATGGGGCTAGCGGGATAACCTACGAGCAGTACTTC	CASSPYSPYGASGITYEQYF
13	TRBJ1-5	.	.	TRBV27	TGTGCCAGCAGTTTATCAGGCCTTCAGCCCCAGCATTTT	CASSLSGLQPQHF
13	TRBJ2-7	.	.	TRBV7-6	TGTGCCAGCACCAAGGGACAAAAAAACGAGCAGTACTTC	CASTKGQKNEQYF
13	TRBJ2-2	.	.	TRBV10-1	TGCGCCAGCACCGGGACACAGGGCGGGGAGCTGTTTTTT	CASTGTQGGELFF
14	TRBJ1-4	.	.	TRBV18	TGTGCCAGCTCACGGGTGGGCACTAATGAAAAACTGTTTTTT	CASSRVGTNEKLFF
13	TRBJ2-1	.	.	TRBV5-6	TGTGCCAGCAGCTTGAACCTAGGCCATGAGCAGTTCTTC	CASSLNLGHEQFF